These 32 T cell receptor beta chains were sequenced from one sample in a study of T cell responses to AZD1222 COVID-19 vaccine. Generated by immunoSEQ multiplex PCR, the TCRdb table keeps only in-frame clones and is missing some. The table includes around 110,000 clones, around 81% detected once. The source was peripheral blood, collected on day 0 of AZD1222 vaccination. These receptors all stem from an adult in good health.

This clone occurred once. DNA for the CDR3: TGCGCCAGCAGCTGGGCTCGGGACAGTTCAGACACTGAAGCTTTCTTT. Encoded protein: CASSWARDSSDTEAFF. The chain couples TRBV5-1 to TRBJ1-1; 7 nucleotides match TRBD1. J gave up 3 bases and V 3 bases, and 11 bases lay outside the gene matches. This CDR3 contains 16 residues. Germline V gene sequence: CDR1 SGHRS, CDR2 YFSETQ.

This chain links TRBV18 with TRBJ2-4; D perhaps matches TRBD1 (6 bases). The CDR3 runs to 14 residues. Between the trimmed V and J ends, which lost 3 bases and 6 bases, there was a span of 12 bases. Looked up from germline, CDR1 is KGHSH and CDR2 is LQKENI. CDR3 region: CASSPGAQGNIQYF. The CDR3 DNA is TGTGCCAGCTCACCGGGGGCGCAGGGAAACATTCAGTACTTC.

The rearrangement uses TRBV18 and TRBJ1-4; no reliable D call. The germline gives CDR1 KGHSH, CDR2 LQKENI. CDR3 length: 15 residues. V was clipped by 3 bases and J by 8 bases, with 16 bases between them. The CDR3 nucleotides are TGTGCCAGCTCACCGGGAACCGGGATCGGCGAAAAACTGTTTTTT. Amino acids: CASSPGTGIGEKLFF.

This clone was seen a few times. The chain employs TRBV20-1 and TRBJ2-2; 8 bases fit TRBD2. V gave up 3 bases and J gave up 2 bases; unmatched junction bases: 8. The CDR3 is made up of 16 amino acids. Germline V gives CDR1 DFQATT, CDR2 SNEGSKA (reference sequence). The DNA of the CDR3 is TGCAGTGCTAGTTCCTCTAGCGGGTTTAACACCGGGGAGCTGTTTTTT. Translation: CSASSSSGFNTGELFF.

This clone was observed a single time. The chain is built from TRBV5-8 and TRBJ1-5; D gene unclear. CDR3 length: 14 amino acids. V was clipped by 4 bases and J by 4 bases, with 12 bases between them. Germline loops: CDR1 SGHTS, CDR2 YDEGEE. CDR3 residues: CASSGPGLNQPQHF. In nucleotides, the CDR3 is TGTGCCAGCAGCGGTCCCGGTCTTAATCAGCCCCAGCATTTT.

The chain combines TRBV7-9 with TRBJ1-5; no clear D gene. CDR3 length equals 15 residues. Trimming pared 3 bases from V and 6 bases from J, leaving 15 bases between. The germline V gene has CDR1 SEHNR and CDR2 FQNEAQ (reference sequence). The CDR3 nucleotides are TGTGCCAGCAGCTTGGACCCTGGAGTGGGTCAGCCCCAGCATTTT. It specifies CASSLDPGVGQPQHF.

The V call is TRBV19, the J call TRBJ2-1; 8 bases align to TRBD2. V gave up 7 bases and J gave up 4 bases; unmatched junction bases: 24. Germline assignment: CDR1 LNHDA and CDR2 SQIVND (reference sequence). This CDR3 region has 20 residues. CDR3 in amino acids: CASIPSITLAAGRGYNEQFF. The DNA of the CDR3 is TGTGCCAGTATTCCCAGTATCACACTAGCGGCCGGGCGGGGATACAATGAGCAGTTCTTC.

This clone came up a few times. This chain connects TRBV18 to TRBJ2-7; TRBD1 agrees at 9 bases. The V and J ends lost 0 bases and 6 bases, in that order; junction bases with no gene match: 3. The CDR3 totals 14 residues. Germline V gene lookup returns CDR1 KGHSH and CDR2 LQKENI. DNA for the CDR3: TGTGCCAGCTCACCACCGACAGGGGGGTTCGAGCAGTACTTC. As protein: CASSPPTGGFEQYF. The full variable domain, with the rest looked up from reference TRBV18 and TRBJ2-7, is NAGVMQNPRHLVRRRGQEARLRCSPMKGHSHVYWYRQLPEEGLKFMVYLQKENIIDESGMPKERFSAEFPKEGPSILRIQQVVRGDSAAYFCASSPPTGGFEQYFGPGTRLTVT.

The chain recombines TRBV7-9 with TRBJ2-7; TRBD1 agrees at 9 bases. CDR1 and CDR2 (germline): SEHNR, FQNEAQ (reference sequence). The CDR3 length is 14 residues. Trimming removed 4 bases from V and 2 bases from J; junction bases left unmatched: 3. The DNA for the CDR3 is TGTGCCAGCAGCTCGCGGGACAGGGCCTACGAGCAGTACTTC. It specifies CASSSRDRAYEQYF.

V gene TRBV6-2 or TRBV6-3 combines with J gene TRBJ1-6; 9 bases are shared with TRBD1. The CDR3 length is 16 residues. CDR1 and CDR2 from the germline V gene are MNHEY and SVGEGT. V trimming: 5 bases; J trimming: 7 bases; junction bases outside the gene matches: 9. This CDR3 is CASSRTRTGENSPLHF. CDR3 DNA: TGTGCCAGCAGTCGGACTCGGACAGGGGAGAATTCACCCCTCCACTTT.

This clone was counted only a few times. CDR3: CASSPARTGGSPLHF. The DNA for the CDR3 is TGCGCCAGCAGCCCCGCAAGGACAGGGGGTTCACCCCTCCACTTT. The chain carries TRBV4-1 and TRBJ1-6; TRBD1 matches at 10 bases. The CDR3 contains 15 residues. Germline CDR1 reads MGHRA; CDR2 reads YSYEKL. With 4 bases clipped from V and 9 bases from J, the junction kept 6 bases outside the gene matches.

DNA for the CDR3: TGTGCCAGCAGCGGAGCCGGGACAGGGGGAGAGACCCAGTACTTC. Translating it yields CASSGAGTGGETQYF. The gene calls are TRBV5-6 and TRBJ2-5, with 11 bases lining up with TRBD1. Trimming cost V 4 bases and J 4 bases; bases outside gene matches: 6. This CDR3 is built from 15 residues. Germline V gene lookup returns CDR1 SGHDT and CDR2 YYEEEE.

This chain links TRBV2 with TRBJ2-1; 7 positions agree with TRBD1. Germline CDR1 reads SNHLY; CDR2 reads FYNNEI. V shed 8 bases and J 1 base; nucleotides not matched to a gene: 8. The CDR3 is 15 residues long. CDR3 region: CASGRTGTSYNEQFF. The CDR3 coding sequence is TGTGCCAGCGGCAGGACAGGCACATCCTACAATGAGCAGTTCTTC.

V and J are TRBV29-1 and TRBJ1-2; D not resolved. The CDR3 covers 10 residues. CDR1 is SQVTM and CDR2 is ANQGSEA in the germline V gene. Deletions cut 0 bases from V and 13 bases from J, with 9 bases between. This CDR3 is CSVEESTATF. The CDR3, as DNA: TGCAGCGTTGAAGAGAGCACCGCCACCTTC. Combining the CDR3 with reference TRBV29-1 and TRBJ1-2 gives the whole variable domain SAVISQKPSRDICQRGTSLTIQCQVDSQVTMMFWYRQQPGQSLTLIATANQGSEATYESGFVIDKFPISRPNLTFSTLTVSNMSPEDSSIYLCSVEESTATFGSGTRLTVV.

This chain links TRBV11-1 with TRBJ1-1; D remains unclear. CDR1 SGHAT and CDR2 FQDESV come from the germline V gene (reference sequence). This CDR3 is 11 amino acids long. With 3 bases removed from V and 6 bases from J, the gap between germline ends came to 5 bases. The CDR3 here is CASSFSAEAFF. For the CDR3, the DNA is TGTGCCAGCAGCTTTAGCGCTGAAGCTTTCTTT.

V gene TRBV6-5 combines with J gene TRBJ2-2; D remains unclear. V lost 1 base and J 0 bases, leaving 6 bases between the germline ends. CDR3 length equals 15 residues. Germline V CDR1 and CDR2: MNHEY, SVGAGI. CDR3 DNA: TGTGCCAGCAGTTACTGGTCAGCGAACACCGGGGAGCTGTTTTTT. Its protein is CASSYWSANTGELFF.

The rearrangement uses TRBV7-3 and TRBJ2-3; D possibly corresponds to TRBD2 (8 bases). CDR3 length: 14 residues. Germline CDR1 SGHTA, CDR2 FQGTGA. V lost 8 bases and J 3 bases, leaving 15 bases between the germline ends. The chain's CDR3 is CASQGGLGTDTQYF. The DNA for the CDR3 is TGTGCCAGCCAGGGGGGACTAGGGACAGATACGCAGTATTTT.

The V gene is TRBV5-4, the J gene TRBJ2-1; a possible D gene is TRBD1 (6 bases). The germline V and J ends were trimmed by 4 bases and 2 bases, with 13 bases remaining between them. The germline V gene has CDR1 SGHNT and CDR2 YYREEE (reference sequence). The CDR3 loop spans 15 amino acids. CDR3 nucleotides: TGTGCCAGCAGCCCGAGGACAGATACCTACAATGAGCAGTTCTTC. It yields the protein CASSPRTDTYNEQFF.

Worth noting for this clone: The germline gene is not matched at one end of the junction; a read error may be the cause. The CDR3 loop is CASSLAGSGGPNEQFF. The CDR3 DNA is TGTGCTAGCAGCTTAGCGGGTAGCGGGGGCCCCAATGAGCAGTTCTTC. The rearrangement uses TRBV7-7 and TRBJ2-1, with TRBD2 identical over 9 bases. Germline assignment: CDR1 SSHAT and CDR2 FNYEAQ (reference sequence). The CDR3 is made up of 16 amino acids.

This chain joins TRBV10-3 and TRBJ1-1; the D gene is possibly TRBD1 (5 bases). Germline V gene lookup returns CDR1 ENHRY and CDR2 SYGVKD. The CDR3 extends over 12 amino acids. Trimming removed 9 bases from V and 3 bases from J, with 11 bases in between. CDR3 sequence: CAIAPGDTEAFF. The CDR3 DNA reads TGTGCCATTGCCCCGGGGGACACTGAAGCTTTCTTT.

The chain uses TRBV3-1 (or the pseudogene TRBV3-2) and TRBJ2-2; 8 bases are a match to TRBD1. V lost 2 bases to trimming and J lost 7 bases; unmatched junction nucleotides: 6. The CDR3 sequence is 15 residues long. CDR1 and CDR2 from the germline V gene are LGHDT and YNNKEL (reference sequence). This CDR3 is CASSQRTGSGGELFF. CDR3 DNA sequence: TGTGCCAGCAGCCAACGGACAGGGTCAGGCGGGGAGCTGTTTTTT.

This clone turned up a few times. The chain recombines TRBV6-2 or TRBV6-3 with TRBJ2-5, with 14 bases lining up with TRBD2. Per the germline V gene, CDR1 is MNHEY and CDR2 is SVGEGT. This CDR3 is 15 amino acids long. Trimming at V came to 6 bases and at J to 6 bases, leaving 6 bases not matched to a gene. This CDR3 reads CASSRLAGGSKTQYF. The DNA for the CDR3 is TGTGCCAGCAGCCGACTAGCGGGAGGGTCGAAGACCCAGTACTTC.

There are a few counts of this clone. J is TRBJ2-7 and V is TRBV3-1 (or the pseudogene TRBV3-2); no reliable D call. CDR3 size: 13 residues. Looked up from germline, CDR1 is LGHDT and CDR2 is YNNKEL (reference sequence). The V end lost 3 bases, the J end lost 2 bases, and 8 bases lay between the germline ends. CDR3 protein: CASSHSDAYEQYF. CDR3 in DNA: TGTGCCAGCAGCCATTCTGACGCCTACGAGCAGTACTTC.

V and J are TRBV27 and TRBJ1-2; D not resolved. Germline V CDR1 and CDR2: MNHEY, SMNVEV (reference sequence). The CDR3 covers 13 residues. V lost 8 bases to trimming and J lost 6 bases, with 16 bases between them. CDR3 in amino acids: CASRRPGVNGYTF. CDR3 nucleotide sequence: TGTGCCAGCCGCAGACCCGGGGTGAATGGCTACACCTTC.

The chain joins TRBV23-1 to TRBJ1-2, with 9 positions matching TRBD1. TRBV23-1 is annotated as an ORF whose role is uncertain. With V trimmed by 6 bases and J by 1 base, 6 bases remained unmatched. The CDR3 length is 15 residues. The DNA of the CDR3 is TGCGCCAGCAGCTCCGGGACAGGGAATAACTATGGCTACACCTTC. The encoded protein is CASSSGTGNNYGYTF.

The V and J genes are TRBV3-1 (or the pseudogene TRBV3-2) and TRBJ1-2; 9 bases fit TRBD1. J lost 6 bases, V lost 4 bases, and 6 bases had no gene match. Germline V CDR1 and CDR2: LGHDT, YNNKEL (reference sequence). CDR3 length: 14 amino acids. In DNA form, the CDR3 reads TGTGCCAGCAGCCTACCGGGACAGGGCCATGGCTACACCTTC. The encoded protein is CASSLPGQGHGYTF.

The chain has TRBV18 and TRBJ1-6; no reliable D call. Trimming pared 5 bases from V and 6 bases from J, leaving 11 bases between. Germline CDR1 and CDR2: KGHSH and LQKENI. The CDR3 runs to 14 residues. Here the CDR3 DNA reads TGTGCCAGCTCAGATCTGACGGCTAATTCACCCCTCCACTTT. Residues: CASSDLTANSPLHF.

The J gene is TRBJ1-2, the V gene TRBV10-3, with 11 bases lining up with TRBD1. Germline assignment: CDR1 ENHRY and CDR2 SYGVKD. The ends lost 7 bases at V and 8 bases at J; junction bases unmatched: 6. This CDR3 contains 13 residues. Here the CDR3 DNA reads TGTGCCATCAATCCGGACAGGGGGCCCGGCTACACCTTC. Protein product: CAINPDRGPGYTF.

The V and J genes are TRBV5-1 and TRBJ1-4, with 8 bases identical to TRBD1. Germline CDR1 SGHRS, CDR2 YFSETQ. V lost 0 bases, J lost 8 bases, and 6 bases stayed unmatched. This CDR3 contains 15 residues. CDR3 DNA: TGCGCCAGCAGCTTGGCCGGACAGGGAAAGGAAAAACTGTTTTTT. Its translation: CASSLAGQGKEKLFF.

A remark on this clone: Other DNA sequences in the same sample also yield this CDR3. The chain joins TRBV5-1 to TRBJ1-4; 10 bases match TRBD1. The V segment lost 3 bases and the J segment 2 bases; nucleotides outside the gene matches: 1. The CDR3 spans 15 residues. Germline values: CDR1 SGHRS, CDR2 YFSETQ. The CDR3 region has the DNA TGCGCCAGCAGCTGGGGACAGGGGACTAATGAAAAACTGTTTTTT. Its translation: CASSWGQGTNEKLFF.

The rearrangement links TRBV18 to TRBJ1-1; unclear D gene. Deletions cut 3 bases from V and 7 bases from J, with 12 bases between. The germline gives CDR1 KGHSH, CDR2 LQKENI. This CDR3 region has 13 residues. CDR3 coding DNA: TGTGCCAGCTCACCGCGACTGGAAGATGAAGCTTTCTTT. Translation: CASSPRLEDEAFF.

This clone showed up just a few times. V gene TRBV7-9 combines with J gene TRBJ1-3; D perhaps matches TRBD1 (5 bases). V dropped 7 bases and J dropped 3 bases, with 16 bases sitting between them. CDR1 and CDR2 (germline): SEHNR, FQNEAQ (reference sequence). The CDR3 runs to 15 residues. The CDR3 loop is CASMGRGRIGNTIYF. In DNA form, the CDR3 reads TGTGCCAGCATGGGACGAGGACGTATTGGAAACACCATATATTTT.